The rows below give T cell receptor beta chains drawn from one sample of a study of blood T cell repertoires in COVID-19. Only in-frame clones appear in the TCRdb table, and some are missing; sequencing was by immunoSEQ multiplex PCR. Of tens of thousands of clones in the sample, over 70% are singletons; the top ten hold around 5.3%. The sequenced sample was peripheral blood. The receptors were gathered from a man in his fifties with active COVID-19. CDR3s leave out the opening cysteine and the closing phenylalanine or tryptophan.

j_gene: TRBJ2-5; v_gene: TRBV4-1; len: 14; CDR3aa: ASSPQGAGVGETQY
j_gene: TRBJ2-3; v_gene: TRBV7-2; len: 13; CDR3aa: ASSLMGLDTDTQY
j_gene: TRBJ1-2; v_gene: TRBV19; len: 12; CDR3aa: ASSIRTGVYGYT
j_gene: TRBJ2-2; v_gene: TRBV7-7; len: 13; CDR3aa: ASSPGIANTGELF
j_gene: TRBJ1-5; v_gene: TRBV10-3; len: 13; CDR3aa: AISESRTDNQPQH
j_gene: TRBJ1-6; v_gene: TRBV5-8; len: 13; CDR3aa: ASSLIGTRNSPLH
j_gene: TRBJ2-3; v_gene: TRBV9; len: 13; CDR3aa: ASSQTSGRTDTQY
j_gene: TRBJ2-7; v_gene: TRBV7-2; len: 12; CDR3aa: ASSLVGGSYEQY
j_gene: TRBJ2-2; v_gene: TRBV7-2; len: 15; CDR3aa: ASSLGGLYDRTGELF
j_gene: TRBJ2-3; v_gene: TRBV21-1; len: 11; CDR3aa: ASSKEGGVTQY
j_gene: TRBJ1-2; v_gene: TRBV28; len: 11; CDR3aa: ASREGSAYGYT
j_gene: TRBJ2-2; v_gene: TRBV10-3; len: 13; CDR3aa: AIRRTTLNTGELF
j_gene: TRBJ2-1; v_gene: TRBV14; len: 13; CDR3aa: ASSHGTVIYNEQF
j_gene: TRBJ2-2; v_gene: TRBV5-4; len: 13; CDR3aa: ASSFSGTNTGELF
j_gene: TRBJ1-4; v_gene: TRBV19; len: 15; CDR3aa: ASSVGQGQVINEKLF
j_gene: TRBJ1-6; v_gene: TRBV10-3; len: 13; CDR3aa: AISASGQGNSPLH
j_gene: TRBJ1-5; v_gene: TRBV10-1; len: 11; CDR3aa: ASIHRVNQPQH
j_gene: TRBJ2-2; v_gene: TRBV28; len: 15; CDR3aa: ASSFNGARGYTGELF
j_gene: TRBJ2-1; v_gene: TRBV7-9; len: 10; CDR3aa: ASSLDNNEQF
j_gene: TRBJ1-5; v_gene: TRBV28; len: 9; CDR3aa: ASSSSRSQH
j_gene: TRBJ1-1; v_gene: TRBV28; len: 13; CDR3aa: ASSSPLGANTEAF
j_gene: TRBJ2-5; v_gene: TRBV5-8; len: 17; CDR3aa: ASSPGWGEASQYQETQY
j_gene: TRBJ2-1; v_gene: TRBV7-2; len: 12; CDR3aa: ASSLGQGRNEQF
j_gene: TRBJ2-3; v_gene: TRBV5-6; len: 14; CDR3aa: ASSLGASGRSDTQY
j_gene: TRBJ1-2; v_gene: TRBV4-1; len: 12; CDR3aa: ASSQDQQSYGYT